This TCR beta chain is from a study of blood T cell repertoires in COVID-19. Study as a whole: T cells, B-cell-depleted T cells, or PBMCs provided the cDNA or gDNA that served as material.

Measured with immunoSEQ multiplex PCR; TCRdb has only the in-frame clones, and not every one. The table has roughly 170,000 clones, less than 85% seen once. The length of the CDR3 is 18 residues. Germline lookup yields CDR1 LGHDT and CDR2 YNNKEL (reference sequence). J was trimmed by 0 bases and V by 4 bases; bases with no gene match: 5. This receptor was taken from a human donor in a cohort sampled during active COVID-19. The sequenced sample consisted of peripheral blood. The chain carries TRBV3-1 (or the pseudogene TRBV3-2) and TRBJ2-3; 15 positions agree with TRBD2. CDR3 region: CASSLGLAGGPSTDTQYF. Written as DNA, the CDR3 is TGTGCCAGCAGCCTTGGACTAGCGGGGGGGCCGAGCACAGATACGCAGTATTTT.